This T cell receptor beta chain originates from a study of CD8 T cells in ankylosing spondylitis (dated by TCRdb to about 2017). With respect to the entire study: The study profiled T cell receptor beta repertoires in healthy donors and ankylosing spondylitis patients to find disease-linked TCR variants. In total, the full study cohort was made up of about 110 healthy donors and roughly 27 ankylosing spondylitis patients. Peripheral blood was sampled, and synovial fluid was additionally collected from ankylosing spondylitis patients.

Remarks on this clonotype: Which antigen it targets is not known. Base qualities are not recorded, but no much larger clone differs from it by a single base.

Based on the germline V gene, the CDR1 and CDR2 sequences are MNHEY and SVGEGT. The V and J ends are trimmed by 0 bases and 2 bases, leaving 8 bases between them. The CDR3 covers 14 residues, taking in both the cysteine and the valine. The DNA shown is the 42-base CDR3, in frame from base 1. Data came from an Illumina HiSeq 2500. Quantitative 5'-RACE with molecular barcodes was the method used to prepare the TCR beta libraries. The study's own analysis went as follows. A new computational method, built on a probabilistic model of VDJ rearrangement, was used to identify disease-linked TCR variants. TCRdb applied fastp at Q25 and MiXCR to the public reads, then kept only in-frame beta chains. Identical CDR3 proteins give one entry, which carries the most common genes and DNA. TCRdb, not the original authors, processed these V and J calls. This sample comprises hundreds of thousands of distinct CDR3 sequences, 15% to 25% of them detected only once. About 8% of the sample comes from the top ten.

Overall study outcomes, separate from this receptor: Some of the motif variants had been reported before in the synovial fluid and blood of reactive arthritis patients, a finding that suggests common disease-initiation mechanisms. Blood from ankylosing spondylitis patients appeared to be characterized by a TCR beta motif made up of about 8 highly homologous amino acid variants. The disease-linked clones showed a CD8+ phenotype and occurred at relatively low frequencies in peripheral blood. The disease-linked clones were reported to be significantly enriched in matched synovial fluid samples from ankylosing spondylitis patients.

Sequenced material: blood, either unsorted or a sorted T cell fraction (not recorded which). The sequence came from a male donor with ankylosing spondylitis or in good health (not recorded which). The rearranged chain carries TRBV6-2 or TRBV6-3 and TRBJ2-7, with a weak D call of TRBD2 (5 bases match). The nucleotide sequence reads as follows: TGTGCCAGCAGTTACTCCCCAGCGGCCTACGAGCAGTACGTC. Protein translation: CASSYSPAAYEQYV.